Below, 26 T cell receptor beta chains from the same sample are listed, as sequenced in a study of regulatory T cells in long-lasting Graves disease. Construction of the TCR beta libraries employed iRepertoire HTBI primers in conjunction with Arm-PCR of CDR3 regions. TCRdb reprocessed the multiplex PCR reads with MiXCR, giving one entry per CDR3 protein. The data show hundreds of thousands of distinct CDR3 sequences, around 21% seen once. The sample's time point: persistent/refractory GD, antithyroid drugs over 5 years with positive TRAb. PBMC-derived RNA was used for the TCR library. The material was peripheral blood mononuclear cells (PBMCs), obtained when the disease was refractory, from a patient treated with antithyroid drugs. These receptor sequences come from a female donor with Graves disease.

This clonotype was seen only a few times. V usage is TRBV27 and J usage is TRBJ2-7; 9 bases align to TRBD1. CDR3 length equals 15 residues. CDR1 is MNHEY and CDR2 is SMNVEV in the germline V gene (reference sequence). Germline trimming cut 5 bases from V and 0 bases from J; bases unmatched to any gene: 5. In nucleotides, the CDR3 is TGTGCCAGCAGTACCTTGACAGGGGGCTCCTACGAGCAGTACTTC. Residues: CASSTLTGGSYEQYF.

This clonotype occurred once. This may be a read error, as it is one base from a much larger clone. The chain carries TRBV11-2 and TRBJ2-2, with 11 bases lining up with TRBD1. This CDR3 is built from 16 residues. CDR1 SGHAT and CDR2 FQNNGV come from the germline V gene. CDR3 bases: TGTGCCAGCAGCGGCGGGACAGGGGGGGCCACCGGGGAGCTGTCTTTT. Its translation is CASSGGTGGATGELSF.

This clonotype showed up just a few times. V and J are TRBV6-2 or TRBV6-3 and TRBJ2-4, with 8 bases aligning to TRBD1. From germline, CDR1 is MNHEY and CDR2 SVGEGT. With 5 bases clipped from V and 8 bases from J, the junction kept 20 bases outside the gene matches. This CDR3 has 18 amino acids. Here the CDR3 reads CASSNGQGSPISPYIQYF. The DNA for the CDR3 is TGTGCCAGCAGTAATGGACAGGGTAGTCCGATTTCTCCGTACATTCAGTACTTC.

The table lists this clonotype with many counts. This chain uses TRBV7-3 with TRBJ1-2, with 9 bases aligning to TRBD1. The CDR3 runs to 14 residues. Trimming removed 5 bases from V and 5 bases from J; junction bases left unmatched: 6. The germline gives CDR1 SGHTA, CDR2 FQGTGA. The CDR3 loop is CASSATGGSYGYTF. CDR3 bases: TGTGCCAGCAGCGCGACAGGGGGGAGTTATGGCTACACCTTC. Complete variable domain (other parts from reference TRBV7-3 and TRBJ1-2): GAGVSQTPSNKVTEKGKYVELRCDPISGHTALYWYRQSLGQGPEFLIYFQGTGAADDSGLPNDRFFAVRPEGSVSTLKIQRTERGDSAVYLCASSATGGSYGYTFGSGTRLTVV.

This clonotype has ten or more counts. The CDR3 sequence: CSAREPRSVEKLFF. The CDR3 region has the DNA TGCAGTGCTAGAGAACCCCGCTCGGTTGAAAAACTGTTTTTT. The rearrangement joins TRBV20-1 to TRBJ1-4, with D uncertain. V was cut by 0 bases and J by 7 bases, with 12 bases left in between. The length of the CDR3 is 14 residues. The V gene's germline CDR1 is DFQATT and CDR2 SNEGSKA (reference sequence).

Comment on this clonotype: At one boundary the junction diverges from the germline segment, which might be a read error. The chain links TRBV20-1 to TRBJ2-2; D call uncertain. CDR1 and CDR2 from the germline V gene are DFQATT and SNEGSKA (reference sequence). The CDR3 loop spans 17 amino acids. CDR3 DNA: TGCAGTGCTGGAGACCGCCGGCTAAATGCGAACACCGGGGAGCTGTTTTTT. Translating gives CSAGDRRLNANTGELFF.

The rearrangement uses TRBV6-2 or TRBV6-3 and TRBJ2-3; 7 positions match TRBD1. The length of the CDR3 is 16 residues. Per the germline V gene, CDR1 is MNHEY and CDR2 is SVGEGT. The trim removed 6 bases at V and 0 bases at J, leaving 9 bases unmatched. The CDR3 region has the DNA TGTGCCAGCAGGGACAGGACCGCTCCTAGCACAGATACGCAGTATTTT. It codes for CASRDRTAPSTDTQYF.

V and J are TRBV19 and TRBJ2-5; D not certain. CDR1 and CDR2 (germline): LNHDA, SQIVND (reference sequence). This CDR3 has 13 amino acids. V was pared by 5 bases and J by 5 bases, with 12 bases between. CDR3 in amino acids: CASSRPERETQYF. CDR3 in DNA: TGTGCCAGTAGTCGGCCAGAGAGGGAGACCCAGTACTTC. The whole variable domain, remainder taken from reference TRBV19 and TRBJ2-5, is DGGITQSPKYLFRKEGQNVTLSCEQNLNHDAMYWYRQDPGQGLRLIYYSQIVNDFQKGDIAEGYSVSREKKESFPLTVTSAQKNPTAFYLCASSRPERETQYFGPGTRLLVL.

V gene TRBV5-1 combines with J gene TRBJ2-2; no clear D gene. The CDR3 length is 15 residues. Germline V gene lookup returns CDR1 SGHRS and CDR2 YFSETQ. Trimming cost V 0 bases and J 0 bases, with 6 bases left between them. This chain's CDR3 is CASSLEVTNTGELFF. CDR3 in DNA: TGCGCCAGCAGCTTGGAGGTTACGAACACCGGGGAGCTGTTTTTT.

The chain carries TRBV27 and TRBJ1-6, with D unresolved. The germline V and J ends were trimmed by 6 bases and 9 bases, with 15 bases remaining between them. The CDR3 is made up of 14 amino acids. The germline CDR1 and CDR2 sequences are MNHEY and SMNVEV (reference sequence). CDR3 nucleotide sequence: TGTGCCAGCAGCTCAGGAGTAGTAAGTTCACCCCTCCACTTT. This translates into CASSSGVVSSPLHF.

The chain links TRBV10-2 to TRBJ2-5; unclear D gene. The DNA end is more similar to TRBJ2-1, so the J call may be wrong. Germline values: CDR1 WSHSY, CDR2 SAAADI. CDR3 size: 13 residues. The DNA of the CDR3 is TGCGCCAGCAGTGAAGTGGGCTCGAATGAGCAGTTCTTC. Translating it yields CASSEVGSNEQFF.

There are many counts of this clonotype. CDR3 coding DNA: TGTGCCAGCTCACGGAAGACAGGGGTCATGAACACTGAAGCTTTCTTT. Its translation is CASSRKTGVMNTEAFF. This rearrangement joins TRBV18 to TRBJ1-1, with 8 positions matching TRBD1. Germline V lookup: CDR1 KGHSH, CDR2 LQKENI. The length of the CDR3 is 16 residues. Germline trimming cut 4 bases from V and 0 bases from J; bases unmatched to any gene: 7.

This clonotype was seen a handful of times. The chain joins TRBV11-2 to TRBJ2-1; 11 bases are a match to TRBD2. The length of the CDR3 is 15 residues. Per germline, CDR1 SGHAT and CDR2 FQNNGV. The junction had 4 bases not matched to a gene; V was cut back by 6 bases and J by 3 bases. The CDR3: CASRSTSGSYNEQFF. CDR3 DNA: TGTGCCAGCAGGTCAACTAGCGGGAGCTACAATGAGCAGTTCTTC.

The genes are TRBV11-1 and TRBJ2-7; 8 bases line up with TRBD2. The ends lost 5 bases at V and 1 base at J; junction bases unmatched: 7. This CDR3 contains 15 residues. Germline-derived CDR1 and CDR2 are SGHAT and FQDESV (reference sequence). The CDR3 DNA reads TGTGCCAGCAGCCCCACTAGCGGCACTTCCTACGAGCAGTACTTC. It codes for CASSPTSGTSYEQYF.

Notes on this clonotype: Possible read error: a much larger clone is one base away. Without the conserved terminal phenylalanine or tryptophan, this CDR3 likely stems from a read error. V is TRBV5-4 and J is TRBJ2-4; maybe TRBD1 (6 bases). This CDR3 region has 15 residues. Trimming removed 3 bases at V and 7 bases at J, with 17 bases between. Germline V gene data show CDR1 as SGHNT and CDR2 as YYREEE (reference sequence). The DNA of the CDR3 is TGTGCCAGCAGCTCCGCCCGACAGGCCCCCAACATTCAGTACTCC. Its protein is CASSSARQAPNIQYS.

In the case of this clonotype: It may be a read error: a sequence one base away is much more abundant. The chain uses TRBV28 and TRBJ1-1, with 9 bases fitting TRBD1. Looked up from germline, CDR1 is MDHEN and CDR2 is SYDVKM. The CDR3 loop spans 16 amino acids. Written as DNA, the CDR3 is TGTGCCAGCAGCCCAACACAGGGGGCGGGGGTCACTAAAGCTTTCTTT. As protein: CASSPTQGAGVTKAFF.

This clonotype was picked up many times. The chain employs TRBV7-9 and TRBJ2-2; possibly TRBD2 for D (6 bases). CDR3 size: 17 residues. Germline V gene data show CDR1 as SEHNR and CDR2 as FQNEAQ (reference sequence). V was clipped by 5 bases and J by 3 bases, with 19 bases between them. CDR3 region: CASSGGKIRRDTGELFF. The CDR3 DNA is TGTGCCAGCAGCGGGGGGAAGATCCGACGTGACACCGGGGAGCTGTTTTTT.

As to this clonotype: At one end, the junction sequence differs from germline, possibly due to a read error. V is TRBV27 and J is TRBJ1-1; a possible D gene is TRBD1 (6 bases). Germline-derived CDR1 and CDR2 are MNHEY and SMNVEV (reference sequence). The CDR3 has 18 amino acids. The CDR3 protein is CASSISAHFTGMATEAFF. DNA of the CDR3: TGTGCCAGCAGTATATCAGCCCACTTTACAGGGATGGCCACTGAAGCTTTCTTT.

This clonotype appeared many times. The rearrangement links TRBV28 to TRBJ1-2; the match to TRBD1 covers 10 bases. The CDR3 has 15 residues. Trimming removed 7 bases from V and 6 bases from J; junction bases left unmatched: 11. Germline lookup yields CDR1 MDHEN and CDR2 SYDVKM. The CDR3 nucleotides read TGTGCCAGCATCGCGGGACAGGGGATTTGGAATGGCTACACCTTC. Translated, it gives CASIAGQGIWNGYTF.

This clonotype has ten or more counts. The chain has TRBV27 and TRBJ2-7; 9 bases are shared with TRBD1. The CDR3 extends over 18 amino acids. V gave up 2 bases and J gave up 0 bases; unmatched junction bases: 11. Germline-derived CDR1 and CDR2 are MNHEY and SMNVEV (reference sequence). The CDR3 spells CASSLPYDRGYISYEQYF. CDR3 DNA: TGTGCCAGCAGTTTACCCTATGACAGGGGGTATATCTCCTACGAGCAGTACTTC.

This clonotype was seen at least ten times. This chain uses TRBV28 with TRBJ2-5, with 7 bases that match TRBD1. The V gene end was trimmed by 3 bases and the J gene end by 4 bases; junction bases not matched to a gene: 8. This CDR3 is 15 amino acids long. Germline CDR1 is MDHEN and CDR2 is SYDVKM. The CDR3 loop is CASSFDRENVETQYF. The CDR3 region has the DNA TGTGCCAGCAGTTTCGACAGGGAGAATGTAGAGACCCAGTACTTC.

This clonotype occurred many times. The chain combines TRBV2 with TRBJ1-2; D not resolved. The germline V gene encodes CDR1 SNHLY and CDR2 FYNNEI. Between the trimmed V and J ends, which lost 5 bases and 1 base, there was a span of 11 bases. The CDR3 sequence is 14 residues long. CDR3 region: CASSHAIDNYGYTF. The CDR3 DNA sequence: TGTGCCAGCAGTCACGCTATAGATAACTATGGCTACACCTTC.

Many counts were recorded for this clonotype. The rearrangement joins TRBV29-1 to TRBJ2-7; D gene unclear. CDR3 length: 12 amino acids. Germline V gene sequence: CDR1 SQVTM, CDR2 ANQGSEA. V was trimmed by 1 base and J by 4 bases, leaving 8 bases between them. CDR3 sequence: CSVEGRAYEQYF. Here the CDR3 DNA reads TGCAGCGTTGAAGGACGGGCTTACGAGCAGTACTTC.

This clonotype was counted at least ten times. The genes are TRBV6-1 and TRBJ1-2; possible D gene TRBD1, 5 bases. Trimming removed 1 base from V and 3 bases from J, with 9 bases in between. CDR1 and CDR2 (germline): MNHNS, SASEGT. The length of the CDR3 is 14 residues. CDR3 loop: CASSEGKGYYGYTF. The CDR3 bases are TGTGCCAGCAGTGAAGGGAAGGGGTACTATGGCTACACCTTC.

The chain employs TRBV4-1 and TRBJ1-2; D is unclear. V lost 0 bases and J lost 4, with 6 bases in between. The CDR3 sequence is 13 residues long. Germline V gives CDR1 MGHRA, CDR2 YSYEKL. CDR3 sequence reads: CASSQDPFYGYTF. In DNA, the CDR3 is TGCGCCAGCAGCCAAGATCCCTTCTATGGCTACACCTTC.

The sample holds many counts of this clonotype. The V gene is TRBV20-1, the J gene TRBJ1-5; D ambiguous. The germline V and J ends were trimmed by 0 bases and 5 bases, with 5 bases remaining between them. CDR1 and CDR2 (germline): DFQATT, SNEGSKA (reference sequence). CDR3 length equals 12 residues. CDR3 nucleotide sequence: TGCAGTGCTAGAGATTGGGATCAGCCCCAGCATTTT. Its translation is CSARDWDQPQHF.